Below are 9 T cell receptor beta chains sequenced from a single sample in a study of blood T cell repertoires in COVID-19. TCRdb's table, derived via immunoSEQ multiplex PCR, lists solely in-frame clones and lacks some. The sample has roughly 190,000 clones, about 95% seen once; the top ten hold 0.76%. The specimen was peripheral blood. These TCRs come from a young man with COVID-19, enrolled during active disease.

The gene calls are TRBV7-3 and TRBJ2-7; 7 bases are shared with TRBD2. This CDR3 comprises 11 residues. V was pared by 4 bases and J by 7 bases, with 1 base of the junction left unmatched. The germline V gene has CDR1 SGHTA and CDR2 FQGTGA. CDR3 coding DNA: TGTGCCAGCAGCTCGGGAGGTGAGCAGTACTTC. This translates into CASSSGGEQYF.

J is TRBJ1-1 and V is TRBV25-1; weak D call: TRBD1 (5 bases). V lost 6 bases to trimming and J lost 0 bases, with 11 bases between them. Germline V gives CDR1 MGHDK, CDR2 SYGVNS. There are 14 residues in the CDR3. This CDR3 is CASSLTGVNTEAFF. CDR3 sequence (DNA): TGTGCCAGCAGCCTCACAGGTGTGAACACTGAAGCTTTCTTT. Full variable domain (missing parts from reference TRBV25-1 and TRBJ1-1): EADIYQTPRYLVIGTGKKITLECSQTMGHDKMYWYQQDPGMELHLIHYSYGVNSTEKGDLSSESTVSRIRTEHFPLTLESARPSHTSQYLCASSLTGVNTEAFFGQGTRLTVV.

The chain links TRBV9 to TRBJ2-7; possibly TRBD2 for D (5 bases). CDR3 length equals 12 residues. The germline CDR1 and CDR2 sequences are SGDLS and YYNGEE. V lost 3 bases and J lost 7, with 11 bases in between. CDR3 protein: CASSEGTGEQYF. The CDR3 DNA reads as TGTGCCAGCAGCGAGGGCACGGGAGAGCAGTACTTC.

The chain is built from TRBV4-1 and TRBJ2-5, with D possibly TRBD1 on 5 matching bases. The V gene's germline CDR1 is MGHRA and CDR2 YSYEKL. CDR3 length: 14 residues. V dropped 1 base and J dropped 0 bases, with 6 bases sitting between them. This CDR3 is CASSQVGDQETQYF. CDR3 coding DNA: TGCGCCAGCAGCCAAGTAGGGGACCAAGAGACCCAGTACTTC.

The table lists this clone with a few counts. The chain links TRBV10-1 to TRBJ2-7; D is undetermined. The V gene lost 5 bases and the J gene lost 0 bases, with 23 bases spanning the gap. Looked up from germline, CDR1 is WNHNN and CDR2 is SYGVQD (reference sequence). This CDR3 is 18 amino acids long. CDR3: CASSYRVQLIYYSYEQYF. The CDR3 nucleotides read TGCGCCAGCAGTTACCGGGTGCAGCTCATATATTACTCCTACGAGCAGTACTTC.

CDR3 in DNA: TGTGCCAGCAGCGTACAGGGTTCGAACACCGGGGAGCTGTTTTTT. Translation: CASSVQGSNTGELFF. V is TRBV9 and J is TRBJ2-2; D might be TRBD1 (5 bases). CDR1 and CDR2 from the germline V gene are SGDLS and YYNGEE. This CDR3 has 15 residues. With 1 base removed from V and 0 bases from J, the gap between germline ends came to 7 bases.

This sequence joins TRBV27 and TRBJ1-2; 11 positions match TRBD1. The length of the CDR3 is 14 residues. Germline V lookup: CDR1 MNHEY, CDR2 SMNVEV (reference sequence). J gave up 6 bases and V 4 bases, and 4 bases lay outside the gene matches. The CDR3 sequence: CASSSRTGGNGYTF. The CDR3 DNA sequence: TGTGCCAGCAGTTCACGGACAGGGGGCAATGGCTACACCTTC.

The chain recombines TRBV5-1 with TRBJ2-7; 7 nucleotides match TRBD1. The length of the CDR3 is 15 residues. The trim removed 4 bases at V and 3 bases at J, leaving 10 bases unmatched. Germline CDR1 and CDR2: SGHRS and YFSETQ. CDR3 sequence (DNA): TGCGCCAGCAGCCAGCCTGGCCGGGACAGCTACGAGCAGTACTTC. It encodes CASSQPGRDSYEQYF.

The chain employs TRBV6-6 and TRBJ1-1, with 8 bases identical to TRBD1. The CDR3 is 15 amino acids. V shed 5 bases and J 2 bases; nucleotides not matched to a gene: 7. The germline CDR1 and CDR2 sequences are MNHNY and SVGAGI (reference sequence). The CDR3 reads CASSKRDRGNTEAFF. CDR3 sequence (DNA): TGTGCCAGCAGTAAGAGAGACAGGGGAAACACTGAAGCTTTCTTT.